The following is a T cell receptor beta chain sequence with its context. Its antigen remains unidentified. One base away there is no much larger clone; base qualities are not given. This sample stems from a study of T cells after somatic rescue of genetic block (TCRdb year 2020). For the study in its entirety: What the study looked at was long-term robustness, specifically in a T-cell system that came about through somatic rescue of a genetic block in T-cell development.

The library was obtained by the immunoSEQ multiplex PCR assay. TCRdb limited this immuneACCESS table to in-frame rearrangements with V and J called. A share of clones is missing; checked studies link under half to unresolved V genes, and the rest is unexplained. The sample includes 100,000 to 120,000 clones, with 85% to 95% observed a single time. The ten largest clones capture less than 1.5% of the sample. The CDR3 runs 18 residues from the cysteine to the phenylalanine. CDR3 DNA is the only sequence kept; it has 54 bases, read in frame from the first base. The V end gives up 6 bases and the J end 1 base, leaving 12 bases in the junction not matched to a gene. Taken from the germline V gene, the CDR1 and CDR2 loops are SGHTA and FQGNSA.

The sequenced material came from peripheral blood mononuclear cells (PBMCs). The V and J segments used are TRBV7-2 and TRBJ1-5, with TRBD1 matching 10 junction bases. This TCR was sampled from a woman between 18 and 29 years old. Here the CDR3 is given as CASSRQGALAYSNQPQHF. The DNA sequence is TGTGCCAGCAGTCGACAGGGGGCCCTCGCTTACAGCAATCAGCCCCAGCATTTT.